This T cell receptor (beta chain) was found in a study of blood T cells in healthy people across ages. Through a sample-barcoded 5' primer and a J-beta primer mix, a second PCR was run for roughly 7 to 12 cycles. Each cDNA was tagged by a template-switch adaptor containing 12 random nucleotides. A single record per CDR3 protein comes from TCRdb applying MiXCR to the 5' RACE reads. Among about 1.6 million distinct CDR3 sequences, about 31% were seen once, and the ten largest hold around 11%. They isolated at least 6.5 million PBMCs from each sample. As regards this clonotype: Its antigen is as yet unknown. Germline and junction disagree at one end, which may indicate a read error.

Study observations and caveats: A strong correlation between TCR beta diversity and naive T cell percentage was seen. Naive CD4+ cells and diversity were both higher in long-lived donors than in aged donors.

This CDR3 is 16 amino acids long. Looked up from germline, CDR1 is SGHAT and CDR2 is FQNNGV. The clonotype originates from a young woman in good health. The chain joins TRBV11-2 to TRBJ2-2; 9 bases match TRBD1. Material for sequencing was blood. DNA for the CDR3: TGTGCCAGCAGGGAACAGGGGGCGACGAACATCGGGGAGCTGTTTTTT. Amino acids: CASREQGATNIGELFF.